This T cell receptor beta chain was sequenced in a study of cytomegalovirus exposure and HLA in healthy donors. The CDR3 extends over 15 amino acids. J gave up 5 bases and V 0 bases, and 5 bases lay outside the gene matches. Germline V CDR1 and CDR2: SGHRS, YFSETQ. The PCR ran on 60 Vbeta and 13 Jbeta primers. Repertoires were generated with immunoSEQ multiplex PCR, while TCRdb's copy carries only in-frame clones and drops some. The sample lists over 200,000 clones; 70% to 90% were seen once. The sequenced sample consisted of PBMCs. The chain has TRBV5-1 and TRBJ2-1; 7 bases match TRBD1. This receptor was obtained from a human donor in good health. The DNA of the CDR3 is TGCGCCAGCAGCTTGGGTCCTCAGGGGGACAATGAGCAGTTCTTC. Protein sequence: CASSLGPQGDNEQFF. Variable domain in full (rest from reference TRBV5-1 and TRBJ2-1): KAGVTQTPRYLIKTRGQQVTLSCSPISGHRSVSWYQQTPGQGLQFLFEYFSETQRNKGNFPGRFSGRQFSNSRSEMNVSTLELGDSALYLCASSLGPQGDNEQFFGPGTRLTVL.